These T cell receptor beta chains were read from a single sample in a study of cytomegalovirus exposure and HLA in healthy donors. TCRdb keeps only in-frame clones here, not all; method: immunoSEQ multiplex PCR. The sample includes about 110,000 clones, 13% to 15% seen only once; the top ten take about 0.79%. The specimen was PBMCs. These receptor sequences come from a female donor in good health and CMV-seronegative. Each CDR3 is given with its conserved first and last residue. The D gene is left open where the match is weak. Rows may omit the clone size; those that give it use once, few, many or a size class.

CASSSLTGLAYNEQFF | TGTGCCAGCAGTTCCCTCACAGGGTTAGCCTACAATGAGCAGTTCTTC | TRBV27 | . | TRBJ2-1 | few
CASSQDWGATGLAGTYEQYF | TGTGCCAGCAGCCAAGATTGGGGGGCCACGGGACTAGCGGGAACCTACGAGCAGTACTTC | TRBV14 | TRBD2 | TRBJ2-7 | .
CASSLYGRRGEQYF | TGTGCCAGCAGTTTATACGGGAGGAGGGGCGAGCAGTACTTC | TRBV27 | TRBD2 | TRBJ2-7 | .
CATSRRRQGNTEAFF | TGTGCCACCAGCAGACGAAGACAGGGAAACACTGAAGCTTTCTTT | TRBV15 | TRBD1 | TRBJ1-1 | few
CASSIDGRGVNSPLHF | TGTGCCAGTAGTATAGACGGACGGGGGGTCAATTCACCCCTCCACTTT | TRBV19 | . | TRBJ1-6 | few
CASSLTGGNPTQYF | TGTGCCAGCAGCTTAACGGGGGGGAATCCGACCCAGTACTTC | TRBV7-2 | TRBD2 | TRBJ2-5 | .
CASRGGAAGNTIYF | TGTGCCAGCAGGGGGGGGGCGGCTGGAAACACCATATATTTT | TRBV6-1 | . | TRBJ1-3 | .
CASNKRGSNQPQHF | TGTGCCAGCAATAAGAGGGGGAGCAATCAGCCCCAGCATTTT | TRBV6-5 | . | TRBJ1-5 | .
CASSSGGRDRVFEQYF | TGTGCCAGCAGCTCCGGGGGCCGGGACAGGGTCTTCGAGCAGTACTTC | TRBV7-9 | TRBD1 | TRBJ2-7 | .
CASTGGAQGTEAFF | TGTGCCAGCACTGGGGGGGCCCAGGGCACTGAAGCTTTCTTT | TRBV2 | . | TRBJ1-1 | .